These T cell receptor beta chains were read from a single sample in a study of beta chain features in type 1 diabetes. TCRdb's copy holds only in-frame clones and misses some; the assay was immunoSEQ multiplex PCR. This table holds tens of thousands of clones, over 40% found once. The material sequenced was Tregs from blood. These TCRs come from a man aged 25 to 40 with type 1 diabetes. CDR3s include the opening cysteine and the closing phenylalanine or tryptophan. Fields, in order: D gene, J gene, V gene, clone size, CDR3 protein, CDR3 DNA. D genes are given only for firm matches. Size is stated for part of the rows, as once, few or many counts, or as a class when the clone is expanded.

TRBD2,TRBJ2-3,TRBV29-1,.,CSVDKRGVDTQYF,TGCAGCGTTGATAAACGGGGGGTAGATACGCAGTATTTT
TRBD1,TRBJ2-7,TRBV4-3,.,CASSQGQGWLVEQYF,TGCGCCAGCAGCCAAGGACAGGGTTGGCTCGTCGAGCAGTACTTC
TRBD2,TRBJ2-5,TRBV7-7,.,CASSPQAGREETQYF,TGTGCCAGCAGCCCCCAGGCGGGGAGGGAAGAGACCCAGTACTTC
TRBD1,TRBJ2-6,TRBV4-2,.,CASSQSRDRDSGANVLTF,TGTGCCAGCAGCCAATCCCGGGACAGGGACTCTGGGGCCAACGTCCTGACTTTC
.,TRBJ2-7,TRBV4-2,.,CASSHPQTAAVYEQYF,TGTGCCAGCAGCCACCCTCAAACGGCGGCCGTCTACGAGCAGTACTTC
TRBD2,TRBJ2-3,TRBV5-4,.,CASSLGLAGNTDTQYF,TGTGCCAGCAGCTTGGGACTAGCGGGAAACACAGATACGCAGTATTTT
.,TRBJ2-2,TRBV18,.,CASSPPSFPGELFF,TGTGCCAGCTCACCTCCTTCCTTTCCCGGGGAGCTGTTTTTT
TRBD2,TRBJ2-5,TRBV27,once,CASSLRGLAGTETQYF,TGTGCCAGCAGTTTACGCGGACTAGCGGGTACAGAGACCCAGTACTTC
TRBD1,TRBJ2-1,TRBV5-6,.,CASSSSTGGLSSYNEQFF,TGTGCCAGCAGCTCTTCCACAGGGGGCCTTAGCTCCTACAATGAGCAGTTCTTC
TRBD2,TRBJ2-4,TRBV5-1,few,CASGFASGRDGNIQYF,TGCGCCAGCGGGTTCGCTAGCGGGAGAGATGGCAACATTCAGTACTTC
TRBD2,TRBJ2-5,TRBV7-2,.,CASSLNVGGPQETQYF,TGTGCCAGCAGCTTAAATGTGGGAGGGCCCCAAGAGACCCAGTACTTC
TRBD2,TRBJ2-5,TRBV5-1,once,CASSNGGAQETQYF,TGCGCCAGCAGCAACGGGGGGGCCCAAGAGACCCAGTACTTC
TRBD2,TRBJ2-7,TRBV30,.,CAWSVRSYGRATYEQYF,TGTGCCTGGAGTGTACGCTCATACGGGAGGGCCACCTACGAGCAGTACTTC
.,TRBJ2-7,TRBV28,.,CASSFGSGTYEQYF,TGTGCCAGCAGTTTCGGGTCGGGAACCTACGAGCAGTACTTC